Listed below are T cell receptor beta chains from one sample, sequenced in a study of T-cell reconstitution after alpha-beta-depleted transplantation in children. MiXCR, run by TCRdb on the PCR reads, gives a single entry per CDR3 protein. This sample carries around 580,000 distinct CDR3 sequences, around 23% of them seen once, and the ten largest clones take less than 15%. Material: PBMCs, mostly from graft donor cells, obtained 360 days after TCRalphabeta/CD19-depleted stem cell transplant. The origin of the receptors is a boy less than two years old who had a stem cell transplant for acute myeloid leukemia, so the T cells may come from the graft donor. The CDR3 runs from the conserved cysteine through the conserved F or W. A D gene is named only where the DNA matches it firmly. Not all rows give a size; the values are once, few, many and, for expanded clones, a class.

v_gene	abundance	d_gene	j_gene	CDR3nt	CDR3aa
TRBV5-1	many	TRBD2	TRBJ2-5	TGCGCCAGCAGCCACGCCTTAGCGGGGAAACAAGAGACCCAGTACTTC	CASSHALAGKQETQYF
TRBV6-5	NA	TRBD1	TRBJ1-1	TGTGCCAGCAGTTATGGGACAGGGATGAGCACTGAAGCTTTCTTT	CASSYGTGMSTEAFF
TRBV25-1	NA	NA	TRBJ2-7	TGTGCCAGCAGTGACGGGCAGGCCGGCTCCTACGAGCAGTACTTC	CASSDGQAGSYEQYF
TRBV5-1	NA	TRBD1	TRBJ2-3	TGCGCCAGCAGCTTGGAGGGGGCTGGAGATACGCAGTATTTT	CASSLEGAGDTQYF
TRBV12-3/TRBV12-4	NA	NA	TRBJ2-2	TGTGCCAGCAGTCCGCTGGTGGGGGACACCGGGGAGCTGTTTTTT	CASSPLVGDTGELFF
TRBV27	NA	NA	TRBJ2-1	TGTGCCAGCAGTTTATCTGGGGACATCTACAATGAGCAGTTCTTC	CASSLSGDIYNEQFF
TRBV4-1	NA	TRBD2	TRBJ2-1	TGCGCCAGCAGCCAAGATCCCCTAGCGGGGGATAACTACAATGAGCAGTTCTTC	CASSQDPLAGDNYNEQFF
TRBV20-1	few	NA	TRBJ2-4	TGCAGTGCAATCCTCCGACAGTACAAAAACATTCAGTACTTC	CSAILRQYKNIQYF
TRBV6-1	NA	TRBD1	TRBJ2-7	TGTGCCAGCAGTGCAGTCTTAGTCCGGGACAGGGGTAGCTACGAGCAGTACTTC	CASSAVLVRDRGSYEQYF
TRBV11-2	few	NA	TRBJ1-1	TGTGCCAGCAGCTTAGAAGGCACTTGGGCTAGGAACACTGAAGCTTTCTTT	CASSLEGTWARNTEAFF
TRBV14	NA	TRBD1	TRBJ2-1	TGTGCCAGCAGCCTGGGACAGCCGAGCTCCTACAATGAGCAGTTCTTC	CASSLGQPSSYNEQFF
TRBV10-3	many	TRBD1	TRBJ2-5	TGTGCCATCAGTGAGTGGACAGGGGTCCAAGAGACCCAGTACTTC	CAISEWTGVQETQYF
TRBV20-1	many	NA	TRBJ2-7	TGCAGTGCTTCCTCGGGTGGACAGTCGTACGAGCAGTACTTC	CSASSGGQSYEQYF
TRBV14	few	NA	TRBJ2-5	TGTGCCAGCAGCCAAAGCTCAGAGACCCAGTACTTC	CASSQSSETQYF
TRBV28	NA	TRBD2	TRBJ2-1	TGTGCCAGCAGTTTGAGAGGGAGGGACTCCTACAATGAGCAGTTCTTC	CASSLRGRDSYNEQFF
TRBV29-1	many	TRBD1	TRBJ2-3	TGCAGCGTCGCAATGGGACAGCTCACAGATACGCAGTATTTT	CSVAMGQLTDTQYF
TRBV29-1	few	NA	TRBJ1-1	TGCAGCGTAGGACTGATGAACACTGAAGCTTTCTTT	CSVGLMNTEAFF
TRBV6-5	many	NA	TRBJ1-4	TGTGCCAGCAGTTACCTCGGGATGCGGCGGTCTAATGAAAAACTGTTTTTT	CASSYLGMRRSNEKLFF
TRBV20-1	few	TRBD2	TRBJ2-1	TGCAGTGCTAAGCGGGGGGGCACCAATGAGCAGTTCTTC	CSAKRGGTNEQFF
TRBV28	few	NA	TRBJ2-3	TGTGCCAGCAGTTTTAATAGGGGGACAGATACGCAGTATTTT	CASSFNRGTDTQYF
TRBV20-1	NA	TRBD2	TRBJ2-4	TGCAGTGCTAGGCGGGGGGTCCAAAACATTCAGTACTTC	CSARRGVQNIQYF
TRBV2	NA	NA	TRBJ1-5	TGTGCCAGCGTAGACGTCCCCAATCAGCCCCAGCATTTT	CASVDVPNQPQHF
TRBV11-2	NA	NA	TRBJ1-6	TGTGCCAGCAGCTTAGACGAAGGTTTCCGTTATAATTCACCCCTCCACTTT	CASSLDEGFRYNSPLHF
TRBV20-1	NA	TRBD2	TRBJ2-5	TGCAGTGCCAGCCAGACTAGCGGCCTCCAAGAGACCCAGTACTTC	CSASQTSGLQETQYF
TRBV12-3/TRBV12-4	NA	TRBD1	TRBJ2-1	TGTGCCAGCAGTTTAAGGGGGCCAAGCTCCTACGAGCAGTTCTTC	CASSLRGPSSYEQFF
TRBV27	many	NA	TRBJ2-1	TGTGCCAGCAGTTTATCGATTCGGCTTACCAATGAGCAGTTCTTC	CASSLSIRLTNEQFF
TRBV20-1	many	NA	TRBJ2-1	TGCAGTGCTAGCGGGGTACCATACAATGAGCAGTTCTTC	CSASGVPYNEQFF
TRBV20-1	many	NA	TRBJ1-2	TGCAGTGCTAGAGTATGGGGGAGTTGGGGCTACACCTTC	CSARVWGSWGYTF
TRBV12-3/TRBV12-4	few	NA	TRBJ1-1	TGTGCCAGCAGTTGGGGGGCAGGCACTGAAGCTTTCTTT	CASSWGAGTEAFF
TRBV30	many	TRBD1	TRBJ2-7	TGTGCCTCGAACTCGGGACAGGGGGGCGAGCAGTACTTC	CASNSGQGGEQYF
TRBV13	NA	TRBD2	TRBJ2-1	TGTGCCAGCAGCTCAGCGCGGGGGTACCGAGATGAGCAGTTCTTC	CASSSARGYRDEQFF
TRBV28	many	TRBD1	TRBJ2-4	TGTGCCAGCATCCCGTCAGGGACAGCGGCCAAAAACATTCAGTACTTC	CASIPSGTAAKNIQYF
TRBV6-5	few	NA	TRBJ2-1	TGTGCCAGCAGTTACGGGCTAGCTGAGTCCTACAATGAGCAGTTCTTC	CASSYGLAESYNEQFF
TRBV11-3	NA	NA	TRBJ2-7	TGTGCCAGCAGCCCAGGCCCGGGACCAGACTACGAGCAGTACTTC	CASSPGPGPDYEQYF
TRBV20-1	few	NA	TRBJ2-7	TGCAGTGCTAGGAGCCCCTCGGGCGAGCAGTACTTC	CSARSPSGEQYF